Below are 18 T cell receptor beta chains sequenced from a single sample in a study of metastatic and nonmetastatic thyroid tumors. MiXCR re-clonotyped the PCR reads for TCRdb. The data hold about 46,000 clones, with 24% observed a single time. There were no patients who had received any treatment before thyroid surgery. The sequenced sample was blood. All receptors come from a male donor with papillary thyroid cancer or a benign thyroid nodule (not recorded which). Some clones in this sample may be carry-over from other donors' samples.

This clone showed up just a few times. Relative to the germline gene, one junction end is altered; a read error may explain this. The chain employs TRBV10-1 and TRBJ1-6; D possibly corresponds to TRBD1 (6 bases). This CDR3 contains 12 residues. Germline V CDR1 and CDR2: WNHNN, SYGVQD (reference sequence). The CDR3 nucleotides are TGCGCCCGACAGGATGATGATTCACCTCTCCACTTT. Translating it yields CARQDDDSPLHF.

A few counts support this clone. This rearrangement joins TRBV27 to TRBJ2-7; the D gene is possibly TRBD1 (5 bases). This CDR3 comprises 15 residues. Per germline, CDR1 MNHEY and CDR2 SMNVEV (reference sequence). The germline V and J ends were trimmed by 4 bases and 2 bases, with 15 bases remaining between them. The CDR3 here is CASSSSPGPTYEQYF. CDR3 coding DNA: TGTGCCAGCAGTTCCTCCCCAGGGCCCACCTACGAGCAGTACTTC.

The sample holds many counts of this clone. V and J are TRBV7-2 and TRBJ2-1; 10 positions match TRBD1. The germline CDR1 and CDR2 sequences are SGHTA and FQGNSA. CDR3 length equals 15 residues. V shed 8 bases and J 8 bases; nucleotides not matched to a gene: 12. CDR3 region: CASAVRDRGRDEQFF. CDR3 bases: TGTGCCAGCGCCGTCCGGGACAGGGGTAGGGATGAGCAGTTCTTC.

This clone was detected only a few times. The rearrangement joins TRBV12-3 or TRBV12-4 to TRBJ2-1; 16 nucleotides match TRBD2. Unmatched junction bases numbered 0, after V lost 6 bases and J lost 7 bases. This CDR3 is 14 amino acids long. Here the CDR3 DNA reads TGTGCCAGCAGGGGACTAGCGGGAGGGAATGAGCAGTTCTTC. It specifies CASRGLAGGNEQFF.

The CDR3 is CASSPKGLLYNEQFF. The CDR3 bases are TGTGCCAGCAGCCCAAAGGGCCTACTATACAATGAGCAGTTCTTC. The gene calls are TRBV11-3 and TRBJ2-1; unclear D gene. The CDR3 has 15 amino acids. Deletions cut 5 bases from V and 4 bases from J, with 15 bases between. Germline CDR1 reads SGHNT; CDR2 reads YENEEA.

The chain joins TRBV6-1 to TRBJ2-1; 11 nucleotides agree with TRBD2. The junction had 5 bases not matched to a gene; V was cut back by 3 bases and J by 4 bases. The germline gives CDR1 MNHNS, CDR2 SASEGT. The CDR3 contains 16 residues. In DNA, the CDR3 is TGTGCCAGCAGTGACAGTAGCGGGGGGGCTTACAATGAGCAGTTCTTC. Its protein is CASSDSSGGAYNEQFF.

This clone came up many times. The chain joins TRBV28 to TRBJ2-5, with D perhaps matching TRBD1 (6 bases). Between the trimmed V and J ends, which lost 5 bases and 7 bases, there was a span of 14 bases. The CDR3 sequence is 13 residues long. CDR1 and CDR2 from the germline V gene are MDHEN and SYDVKM. This CDR3 is CASSPRTVPTQYF. As DNA, the CDR3 is TGTGCCAGCAGTCCCAGGACAGTCCCGACCCAGTACTTC.

This clone was counted many times. The chain recombines TRBV15 with TRBJ1-2; D not resolved. This CDR3 spans 15 amino acids. Trimming shortened V by 0 bases and J by 2 bases, and 10 bases separated the two germline ends. In germline, CDR1 is LNHNV, CDR2 YYDKDF (reference sequence). In nucleotides, the CDR3 is TGTGCCACCAGCAGAGATCGGGGATTAAACTATGGCTACACCTTC. It is translated as CATSRDRGLNYGYTF.

The genes are TRBV5-1 and TRBJ2-3, with D uncertain. Germline CDR1 is SGHRS and CDR2 is YFSETQ. The V and J ends lost 4 bases and 2 bases respectively, with 11 bases between them. The CDR3 covers 14 residues. This chain's CDR3 is CASSRAGITDTQYF. CDR3 nucleotide sequence: TGCGCCAGCAGCCGGGCCGGAATCACAGATACGCAGTATTTT.

The chain is built from TRBV6-6 and TRBJ2-3, with TRBD1 identical over 9 bases. CDR1 and CDR2 (germline): MNHNY, SVGAGI (reference sequence). The CDR3 extends over 16 amino acids. V lost 0 bases, J lost 5 bases, and 6 bases stayed unmatched. The CDR3 DNA sequence: TGTGCCAGCAGTTACTCGGCCGGGACAGGGAAAGATACGCAGTATTTT. Its protein product is CASSYSAGTGKDTQYF.

The CDR3 DNA reads as TGCAGTGCCTCCGAGCGTGGACAGCCGACTGAAGCTTTCTTT. It specifies CSASERGQPTEAFF. The chain has TRBV20-1 and TRBJ1-1; TRBD1 is a possible D gene (6 bases). The CDR3 is 14 amino acids. Trimming removed 6 bases from V and 5 bases from J, with 19 bases in between. CDR1 is DFQATT and CDR2 is SNEGSKA in the germline V gene (reference sequence).

Only a few counts were recorded for this clone. The J gene is TRBJ2-2, the V gene TRBV6-1; D call uncertain. This CDR3 has 13 residues. With 9 bases removed from V and 3 bases from J, the gap between germline ends came to 11 bases. Per germline, CDR1 MNHNS and CDR2 SASEGT. CDR3 loop: CASKNPDTGELFF. The CDR3 DNA sequence: TGTGCCAGTAAGAATCCAGACACCGGGGAGCTGTTTTTT.

This clone has a count of ten or more. The CDR3 loop is CASLAGQGGQPQHF. CDR3 bases: TGTGCTAGCCTGGCCGGACAGGGGGGACAGCCCCAGCATTTT. The V call is TRBV6-7, the J call TRBJ1-5, with TRBD1 matching over 10 bases. TRBV6-7 is an ORF, with its function uncertain. This CDR3 has 14 residues.

This clone was detected ten times or more. The V and J genes are TRBV24-1 and TRBJ2-3; 8 bases fit TRBD1. The CDR3 extends over 17 amino acids. CDR1 is KGHDR and CDR2 is SFDVKD in the germline V gene. Trimming cost V 4 bases and J 7 bases; bases outside gene matches: 15. The CDR3 protein is CATSDLAGTGGGNTQYF. The CDR3 DNA reads as TGTGCCACCAGTGACCTTGCCGGGACAGGAGGAGGGAATACGCAGTATTTT.

A few counts support this clone. This sequence joins TRBV4-1 and TRBJ2-1, with D tentatively TRBD2 (7 bases). The CDR3 extends over 18 amino acids. In germline, CDR1 is MGHRA, CDR2 YSYEKL. Trimming cost V 0 bases and J 5 bases, with 20 bases left between them. The CDR3 sequence is CASSQEGVGGGPHNEQFF. Written as DNA, the CDR3 is TGCGCCAGCAGCCAAGAGGGGGTAGGGGGAGGGCCGCACAATGAGCAGTTCTTC.

The J gene is TRBJ2-1, the V gene TRBV24-1; 10 bases agree with TRBD2. This CDR3 comprises 17 residues. Trimming cost V 9 bases and J 2 bases; bases outside gene matches: 12. CDR1 and CDR2 (germline): KGHDR, SFDVKD. For the CDR3, the DNA is TGTGCCACCTCATCCGAAGCGGGAGGGTCCCCCTACAATGAGCAGTTCTTC. It is translated as CATSSEAGGSPYNEQFF.

This clone has a handful of counts. Given a much more abundant clone one base away, this may be a read error. Within the sample, other DNA sequences also encode this same CDR3. The chain carries TRBV6-1 and TRBJ2-5, with D perhaps TRBD1 (6 bases). V was pared by 6 bases and J by 5 bases, with 19 bases between. Germline values: CDR1 MNHNS, CDR2 SASEGT. The CDR3 runs to 15 residues. Here the CDR3 reads CASRGAGTVQETQYF. Written as DNA, the CDR3 is TGTGCCAGCAGGGGGGCAGGGACGGTCCAGGAGACCCAGTACTTC.

This clone was recorded only once. The CDR3 bases are TGTGCCAGCAGACCCTTGATGGGACAGGGGGGAGACATTCAGTACTTC. Translation gives CASRPLMGQGGDIQYF. This sequence joins TRBV5-4 and TRBJ2-4; 11 bases fit TRBD1. CDR1 is SGHNT, CDR2 YYREEE, per germline (reference sequence). V was pared by 5 bases and J by 8 bases, with 12 bases of the junction left unmatched. The CDR3 consists of 16 residues.